Below are 7 T cell receptor beta chains sequenced from a single sample in a study of T cells in tuberculosis. TCRdb's table, derived via immunoSEQ multiplex PCR, lists solely in-frame clones and lacks some. The sample consists of roughly 34,000 clones, around 97% of them appearing once. Sequencing input: PBMCs. These receptors were taken from a donor aged 10-29 years with latent tuberculosis or without tuberculosis infection.

J is TRBJ2-3 and V is TRBV11-2; 9 nucleotides match TRBD2. Germline V lookup: CDR1 SGHAT, CDR2 FQNNGV. Trimming cost V 4 bases and J 3 bases; bases outside gene matches: 8. This CDR3 has 16 residues. The CDR3 DNA reads as TGTGCCAGCAGCTCACACCCGGGACTAGCAACAGATACGCAGTATTTT. Residues: CASSSHPGLATDTQYF.

CDR3 in DNA: TGTGCCAGCTCACTGCAGGAGGAGAGGTCCATGTACGGCTACACCTTC. Translation: CASSLQEERSMYGYTF. This chain uses TRBV18 with TRBJ1-2; D unresolved. Trimming shortened V by 4 bases and J by 8 bases, and 23 bases separated the two germline ends. This CDR3 has 16 amino acids. Germline CDR1 is KGHSH and CDR2 is LQKENI.

This sequence joins TRBV30 and TRBJ1-2, with 9 bases lining up with TRBD1. Germline CDR1 reads GTSNPN; CDR2 reads SVGIG (reference sequence). This CDR3 comprises 15 residues. Trimming removed 1 base from V and 8 bases from J; junction bases left unmatched: 11. Here the CDR3 reads CAWSAPIWTGDGYTF. The DNA for the CDR3 is TGTGCCTGGAGTGCACCTATTTGGACAGGGGACGGCTACACCTTC.

V usage is TRBV10-3 and J usage is TRBJ2-7, with 13 bases that match TRBD2. Germline CDR1 and CDR2: ENHRY and SYGVKD. Trimming took 6 bases from V and 7 from J; bases not matched to a gene: 6. This CDR3 is 14 amino acids long. CDR3 nucleotides: TGTGCCATCAGGAGGACTAGCGGGGGCCGGGAGCAGTACTTC. It is translated as CAIRRTSGGREQYF.

The rearrangement uses TRBV28 and TRBJ1-1, with D unclear. Germline V lookup: CDR1 MDHEN, CDR2 SYDVKM. V was pared by 2 bases and J by 0 bases, with 10 bases between. There are 15 residues in the CDR3. The CDR3 is CASSLMVTMNTEAFF. As DNA, the CDR3 is TGTGCCAGCAGTTTAATGGTGACTATGAACACTGAAGCTTTCTTT. The full variable domain, with the rest looked up from reference TRBV28 and TRBJ1-1, is DVKVTQSSRYLVKRTGEKVFLECVQDMDHENMFWYRQDPGLGLRLIYFSYDVKMKEKGDIPEGYSVSREKKERFSLILESASTNQTSMYLCASSLMVTMNTEAFFGQGTRLTVV.

The CDR3 bases are TGTGCCAGCAGCATGGGACAGGGGGTTACCTATGGCTACACCTTC. It yields the protein CASSMGQGVTYGYTF. V and J are TRBV7-2 and TRBJ1-2, with 11 bases identical to TRBD1. Looked up from germline, CDR1 is SGHTA and CDR2 is FQGNSA. CDR3 length: 15 amino acids. Trimming at V came to 5 bases and at J to 4 bases, leaving 6 bases not matched to a gene.

The chain links TRBV2 to TRBJ2-7; D unresolved. V lost 4 bases and J lost 3, with 4 bases in between. CDR1 and CDR2 from the germline V gene are SNHLY and FYNNEI. The CDR3 length is 11 residues. This CDR3 is CASSGLYEQYF. CDR3 bases: TGTGCCAGCAGTGGACTCTACGAGCAGTACTTC. The entire variable domain, with the rest obtained from reference TRBV2 and TRBJ2-7, is as follows: EPEVTQTPSHQVTQMGQEVILRCVPISNHLYFYWYRQILGQKVEFLVSFYNNEISEKSEIFDDQFSVERPDGSNFTLKIRSTKLEDSAMYFCASSGLYEQYFGPGTRLTVT.